The 11 T cell receptor beta chains listed next were all sequenced from one sample in a study of T-cell reconstitution after alpha-beta-depleted transplantation in children. The library targeted TCRbeta and was prepared with unique molecular identifiers. One entry per CDR3 protein results from TCRdb running MiXCR on the PCR reads. The data contain roughly 200,000 distinct CDR3 sequences, around 7% of them seen just once; the ten biggest clones take up 5% to 6.5%. Sequenced material: PBMCs, taken before TCRalphabeta/CD19-depleted stem cell transplant. Receptor source: a boy between 2 and 10 years old with acute lymphoblastic leukemia, due to receive a stem cell transplant.

This clonotype was seen only a few times. The chain carries TRBV7-2 and TRBJ2-2; D perhaps matches TRBD2 (6 bases). CDR1 and CDR2 from the germline V gene are SGHTA and FQGNSA. The V end was cut by 5 bases, the J end by 6 bases, with 19 bases between. This CDR3 spans 16 amino acids. CDR3 loop: CASSPPMGGAAGELFF. The CDR3 bases are TGTGCCAGCAGCCCTCCAATGGGGGGAGCGGCCGGGGAGCTGTTTTTT. Drawing the rest from reference TRBV7-2 and TRBJ2-2, the complete variable domain is GAGVSQSPSNKVTEKGKDVELRCDPISGHTALYWYRQSLGQGLEFLIYFQGNSAPDKSGLPSDRFSAERTGGSVSTLTIQRTQQEDSAVYLCASSPPMGGAAGELFFGEGSRLTVL.

V is TRBV7-8 and J is TRBJ2-2; weak D call: TRBD2 (5 bases). The V gene's germline CDR1 is SGHVS and CDR2 FQNEAQ. This CDR3 region has 15 residues. Trimming took off 5 bases at V and 5 bases at J, with 15 bases between the two ends. The CDR3 region is CASSKAASLTGELFF. The DNA for the CDR3 is TGTGCCAGCAGCAAGGCGGCTAGCTTAACCGGGGAGCTGTTTTTT. Full variable domain (rest looked up from reference TRBV7-8 and TRBJ2-2): GAGVSQSPRYKVAKRGQDVALRCDPISGHVSLFWYQQALGQGPEFLTYFQNEAQLDKSGLPSDRFFAERPEGSVSTLKIQRTQQEDSAVYLCASSKAASLTGELFFGEGSRLTVL.

V is TRBV11-3 and J is TRBJ1-1, with TRBD1 matching over 8 bases. This CDR3 comprises 12 residues. V shed 5 bases and J 7 bases; nucleotides not matched to a gene: 3. Germline assignment: CDR1 SGHNT and CDR2 YENEEA. This CDR3 is CASSATGGEAFF. The DNA for the CDR3 is TGTGCCAGCAGCGCCACAGGGGGTGAAGCTTTCTTT.

At least ten counts were recorded for this clonotype. CDR3 region: CATSRERVPSYNEQFF. The DNA for the CDR3 is TGTGCCACCAGCAGAGAGCGGGTCCCCTCCTACAATGAGCAGTTCTTC. This rearrangement joins TRBV15 to TRBJ2-1; D possibly corresponds to TRBD2 (5 bases). CDR3 length: 16 residues. Germline V gene data show CDR1 as LNHNV and CDR2 as YYDKDF (reference sequence). Trimming left V 0 bases short and J 0 bases short, with 9 bases between.

This clonotype showed up just a few times. The rearrangement links TRBV6-1 to TRBJ2-7; 10 bases map to TRBD1. This CDR3 contains 15 residues. J gave up 3 bases and V 6 bases, and 8 bases lay outside the gene matches. Germline CDR1 and CDR2: MNHNS and SASEGT. The CDR3 sequence: CASRASGTGVYEQYF. Written as DNA, the CDR3 is TGTGCCAGCAGGGCCTCCGGGACAGGGGTCTACGAGCAGTACTTC.

This rearrangement joins TRBV7-3 to TRBJ2-5; D may be TRBD2 (7 bases). The CDR3 consists of 15 residues. Trimming shortened V by 2 bases and J by 1 base, and 11 bases separated the two germline ends. Germline V gene lookup returns CDR1 SGHTA and CDR2 FQGTGA. CDR3: CASSLLGGAQETQYF. The CDR3 DNA sequence: TGTGCCAGCAGCTTATTAGGGGGGGCCCAAGAGACCCAGTACTTC.

Many counts were recorded for this clonotype. The chain carries TRBV29-1 and TRBJ2-1; the D call may be TRBD1 or TRBD2 (6 bases each). The germline CDR1 and CDR2 sequences are SQVTM and ANQGSEA. The V and J ends lost 4 bases and 0 bases respectively, with 19 bases between them. The CDR3 has 17 residues. The CDR3 DNA reads as TGCAGCGTTGGGTTATTTTCGGGGGCCTCCTCCTACAATGAGCAGTTCTTC. Protein: CSVGLFSGASSYNEQFF.

This clonotype was counted between two and nine times. This sequence joins TRBV29-1 and TRBJ1-1; D may be TRBD1 (5 bases). V shed 6 bases and J shed 8 bases, with 19 bases lying between them. The CDR3 is 13 amino acids. Per germline, CDR1 SQVTM and CDR2 ANQGSEA. CDR3 nucleotide sequence: TGCAGCGTATTTCGGGGGGGGACTCCCGAAGCTTTCTTT. Amino acid sequence: CSVFRGGTPEAFF.

This clonotype occurred many times. The rearrangement uses TRBV3-1 and TRBJ2-5, with D perhaps matching TRBD1 (6 bases). CDR1 is LGHDT and CDR2 is YNNKEL in the germline V gene (reference sequence). This CDR3 region has 15 residues. The germline V and J ends were trimmed by 5 bases and 1 base, with 14 bases remaining between them. This CDR3 is CASSRQGILQETQYF. The CDR3 DNA follows: TGTGCCAGCAGCAGGCAGGGGATCCTCCAAGAGACCCAGTACTTC.

This clonotype occurred many times. The chain uses TRBV5-1 and TRBJ2-1; D perhaps matches TRBD1 (6 bases). Per germline, CDR1 SGHRS and CDR2 YFSETQ. The CDR3 has 14 amino acids. Deletions cut 6 bases from V and 10 bases from J, with 20 bases between. The CDR3 DNA follows: TGCGCCAGCACCTGGTGGGGGCCGCTAGGGGAGCAGTTCTTC. Protein sequence: CASTWWGPLGEQFF.

This clonotype was counted many times. The chain carries TRBV7-9 and TRBJ1-4; weak D call: TRBD1 (6 bases). Trimming cost V 5 bases and J 6 bases, with 7 bases left between them. Germline V gene data show CDR1 as SEHNR and CDR2 as FQNEAQ (reference sequence). The CDR3 length is 12 residues. CDR3 bases: TGTGCCAGCAGCAACAGGGATGAAAAACTGTTTTTT. This translates into CASSNRDEKLFF.